Below are 15 T cell receptor beta chains sequenced from a single sample in a study of T-cell reconstitution after alpha-beta-depleted transplantation in children. Unique molecular identifiers were incorporated when the TCRbeta library was constructed. TCRdb re-analysed the PCR reads in MiXCR, keeping a single row per CDR3 protein. Among some 260,000 distinct CDR3 sequences listed, roughly a quarter were seen once. The sample consisted of PBMCs, mostly from graft donor cells, taken 360 days after TCRalphabeta/CD19-depleted stem cell transplant. Receptor source: a female patient between 2 and 10 years old who had a stem cell transplant for congenital amegakaryocytic thrombocytopenia, so the T cells may come from the graft donor.

This clonotype was picked up a small number of times. A junction end diverges from the germline sequence, so it may reflect a read error. The CDR3 protein is CASSWDSSNEQFF. The DNA of the CDR3 is TGTGCCAGCAGCTGGGACTCCTCCAATGAGCAGTTCTTC. V gene TRBV12-3 or TRBV12-4 combines with J gene TRBJ2-1; possible D gene TRBD2, 6 bases. The CDR3 consists of 13 residues.

This clonotype was counted only a few times. This rearrangement joins TRBV5-1 to TRBJ1-5; 7 nucleotides match TRBD1. CDR1 and CDR2 from the germline V gene are SGHRS and YFSETQ. The CDR3 has 15 residues. Unmatched junction bases numbered 5, after V lost 4 bases and J lost 1 base. The CDR3 coding sequence is TGCGCCAGCAGCCTCACAGGGGAAAGCAATCAGCCCCAGCATTTT. Its translation: CASSLTGESNQPQHF.

The sample holds a few counts of this clonotype. The chain links TRBV6-5 to TRBJ1-5, with D possibly matching TRBD1 (5 bases). The V end was cut by 3 bases, the J end by 6 bases, with 15 bases between. CDR1 is MNHEY and CDR2 is SVGAGI in the germline V gene. There are 15 residues in the CDR3. CDR3 in amino acids: CASSYWQGFFQPQHF. CDR3 coding DNA: TGTGCCAGCAGTTATTGGCAGGGATTTTTTCAGCCCCAGCATTTT.

Ten or more counts support this clonotype. The CDR3 DNA sequence: TGCGCCAGCAGCTTGCACCGTGCCAGTGCCGGGGAGCTGTTTTTT. Translation gives CASSLHRASAGELFF. The rearrangement uses TRBV5-1 and TRBJ2-2, with D uncertain. This CDR3 comprises 15 residues. Germline V gene lookup returns CDR1 SGHRS and CDR2 YFSETQ. V lost 1 base to trimming and J lost 6 bases, with 13 bases between them.

The table lists this clonotype with many counts. This chain uses TRBV5-1 with TRBJ2-5; TRBD1 might be the D (6 bases). This CDR3 contains 14 residues. Looked up from germline, CDR1 is SGHRS and CDR2 is YFSETQ. Between the trimmed V and J ends, which lost 0 bases and 4 bases, there was a span of 10 bases. Here the CDR3 DNA reads TGCGCCAGCAGCTTGGTACAGGGTGGAGAGACCCAGTACTTC. As protein: CASSLVQGGETQYF.

The chain is built from TRBV4-1 and TRBJ1-1; 9 nucleotides agree with TRBD1. The V segment lost 4 bases and the J segment 3 bases; nucleotides outside the gene matches: 3. This CDR3 region has 14 residues. Germline CDR1 reads MGHRA; CDR2 reads YSYEKL. The CDR3 is CASSLRQGDTEAFF. The DNA for the CDR3 is TGCGCCAGCAGCCTTAGACAGGGGGACACTGAAGCTTTCTTT.

The chain links TRBV5-1 to TRBJ1-1; 8 bases match TRBD1. Germline CDR1 and CDR2: SGHRS and YFSETQ. Trimming removed 4 bases from V and 5 bases from J; junction bases left unmatched: 13. CDR3 length: 16 amino acids. CDR3: CASSLIGQGMRTEAFF. CDR3 nucleotides: TGCGCCAGCAGCCTTATAGGACAGGGTATGAGAACTGAAGCTTTCTTT.

This clonotype was found a few times. The DNA for the CDR3 is TGTGCCAGCAGGCAAAGTTGGGGGACGGACTACAATGAGCAGTTCTTC. This encodes CASRQSWGTDYNEQFF. The J gene is TRBJ2-1, the V gene TRBV27; possibly TRBD1 or TRBD2 for D (5 bases each). Germline CDR1 is MNHEY and CDR2 is SMNVEV (reference sequence). V was cut by 6 bases and J by 3 bases, with 18 bases left in between. This CDR3 is built from 16 residues.

The chain couples TRBV2 to TRBJ2-1; no clear D gene. This CDR3 spans 14 amino acids. The germline V gene encodes CDR1 SNHLY and CDR2 FYNNEI. V was clipped by 2 bases and J by 2 bases, with 7 bases between them. The CDR3 bases are TGTGCCAGCAGTGAATATAAGCCCTACAATGAGCAGTTCTTC. It codes for CASSEYKPYNEQFF.

In this sample, this clonotype turned up a few times. This rearrangement joins TRBV4-3 to TRBJ2-1; 8 bases are a match to TRBD2. The junction had 13 bases not matched to a gene; V was cut back by 8 bases and J by 10 bases. In germline, CDR1 is LGHNA, CDR2 YSLEER. The CDR3 is made up of 14 amino acids. The CDR3 coding sequence is TGCGCCAGCGCGGGACTAGTGGCCGCGGGCGAGCAGTTCTTC. This gives the protein CASAGLVAAGEQFF.

The chain joins TRBV29-1 to TRBJ1-1; D gene uncertain. Germline CDR1 is SQVTM and CDR2 is ANQGSEA. The CDR3 consists of 12 residues. V was pared by 5 bases and J by 3 bases, with 10 bases between. CDR3 DNA: TGCAGCGTTTTCGGGGTGGACACTGAAGCTTTCTTT. Translated, it gives CSVFGVDTEAFF.

There are many counts of this clonotype. This rearrangement joins TRBV5-1 to TRBJ2-3, with D perhaps matching TRBD1 (5 bases). The CDR3 runs to 14 residues. Looked up from germline, CDR1 is SGHRS and CDR2 is YFSETQ. The V end lost 1 base, the J end lost 4 bases, and 10 bases lay between the germline ends. CDR3: CASSLYGAPDTQYF. Here the CDR3 DNA reads TGCGCCAGCAGCTTGTATGGGGCTCCAGATACGCAGTATTTT. Full variable domain (remainder filled in from reference TRBV5-1 and TRBJ2-3): KAGVTQTPRYLIKTRGQQVTLSCSPISGHRSVSWYQQTPGQGLQFLFEYFSETQRNKGNFPGRFSGRQFSNSRSEMNVSTLELGDSALYLCASSLYGAPDTQYFGPGTRLTVL.

The chain links TRBV12-3 or TRBV12-4 to TRBJ2-5; a weak D match, TRBD2 (5 bases). This CDR3 has 17 residues. Trimming shortened V by 2 bases and J by 2 bases, and 18 bases separated the two germline ends. DNA for the CDR3: TGTGCCAGCAGTTTATGGTCAGGCGGGTTGCTACAAGAGACCCAGTACTTC. It yields the protein CASSLWSGGLLQETQYF.

This clonotype came up a few times. V is TRBV2 and J is TRBJ2-1; 8 bases agree with TRBD2. The V gene end was trimmed by 2 bases and the J gene end by 15 bases; junction bases not matched to a gene: 12. CDR1 is SNHLY and CDR2 is FYNNEI in the germline V gene. This CDR3 is built from 14 residues. The CDR3: CASSERPMAGGGFF. Here the CDR3 DNA reads TGTGCCAGCAGTGAACGGCCCATGGCGGGAGGTGGGTTCTTC.

This clonotype was observed many times. The chain is built from TRBV20-1 and TRBJ2-7, with 8 bases fitting TRBD2. Trimming took 2 bases from V and 3 from J; bases not matched to a gene: 3. CDR3 length: 13 amino acids. Looked up from germline, CDR1 is DFQATT and CDR2 is SNEGSKA (reference sequence). Here the CDR3 reads CSARLAGLYEQYF. CDR3 in DNA: TGCAGTGCTAGACTAGCGGGTCTCTACGAGCAGTACTTC.